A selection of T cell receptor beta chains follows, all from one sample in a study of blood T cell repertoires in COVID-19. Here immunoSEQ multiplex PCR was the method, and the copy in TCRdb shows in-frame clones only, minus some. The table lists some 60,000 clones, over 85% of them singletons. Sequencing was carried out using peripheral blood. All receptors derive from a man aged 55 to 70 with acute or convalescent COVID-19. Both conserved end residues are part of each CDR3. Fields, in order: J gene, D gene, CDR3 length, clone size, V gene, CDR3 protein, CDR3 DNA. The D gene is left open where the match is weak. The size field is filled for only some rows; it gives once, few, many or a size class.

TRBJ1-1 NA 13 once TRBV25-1 CASSETGSPEAFF TGTGCCAGCAGTGAAACAGGGAGCCCTGAAGCTTTCTTT
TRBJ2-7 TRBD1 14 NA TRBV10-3 CAITSRGGRYEQYF TGTGCCATCACCTCCCGAGGGGGCCGCTACGAGCAGTACTTC
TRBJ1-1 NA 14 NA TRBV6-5 CASSKFVPNTEAFF TGTGCCAGCAGTAAATTTGTCCCAAACACTGAAGCTTTCTTT
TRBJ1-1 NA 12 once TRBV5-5 CASSTEEVLAFF TGTGCCAGCAGCACTGAGGAGGTCTTGGCTTTCTTT
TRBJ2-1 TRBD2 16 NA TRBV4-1 CASSRRLAGGQDEQFF TGCGCCAGCAGCCGCCGACTAGCGGGGGGGCAGGATGAGCAGTTCTTC
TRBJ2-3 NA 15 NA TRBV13 CASSPGVRSTDTQYF TGTGCCAGCAGTCCAGGGGTAAGGAGCACAGATACGCAGTATTTT
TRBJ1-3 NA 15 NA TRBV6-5 CATATRDFSGNTIYF TGTGCCACCGCGACCAGGGATTTCTCTGGAAACACCATATATTTT
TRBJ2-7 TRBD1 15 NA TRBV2 CASRAETGGSYEQYF TGTGCCAGCAGGGCAGAGACAGGGGGCTCCTACGAGCAGTACTTC
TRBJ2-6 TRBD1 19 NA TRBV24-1 CATSDPSTGGLTGANVLTF TGTGCCACCAGTGATCCATCGACAGGGGGACTAACTGGGGCCAACGTCCTGACTTTC
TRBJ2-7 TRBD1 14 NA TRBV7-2 CASRRDRVSYEQYF TGTGCCAGCAGAAGGGACAGGGTCTCGTACGAGCAGTACTTC
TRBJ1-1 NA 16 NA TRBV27 CASTKFRQAGDTEAFF TGTGCCAGCACCAAATTCAGGCAAGCCGGGGACACTGAAGCTTTCTTT
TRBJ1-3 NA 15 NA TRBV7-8 CASSSNRQSTDTIYF TGTGCCAGCAGCTCTAATAGACAGTCTACGGACACCATATATTTT
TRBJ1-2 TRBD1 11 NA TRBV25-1 CASATGVTYTF TGTGCCAGTGCGACAGGGGTAACTTACACCTTC
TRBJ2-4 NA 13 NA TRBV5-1 CASSLGGENIQYF TGCGCCAGCAGCTTGGGCGGGGAAAACATTCAGTACTTC
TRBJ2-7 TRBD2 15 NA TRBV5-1 CASSPGLAGTYEQYF TGCGCCAGCAGCCCCGGACTAGCGGGGACCTACGAGCAGTACTTC
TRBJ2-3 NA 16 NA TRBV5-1 CASSLLAGRSTDTQYF TGCGCCAGCAGCTTGCTCGCGGGTCGAAGCACAGATACGCAGTATTTT
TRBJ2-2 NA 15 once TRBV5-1 CASSFGTIGTGELFF TGCGCCAGCAGCTTTGGGACAATCGGCACCGGGGAGCTGTTTTTT
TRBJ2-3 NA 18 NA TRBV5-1 CASSFRGPPGSSTDTQYF TGCGCCAGCAGTTTCCGCGGTCCACCAGGGTCTAGCACAGATACGCAGTATTTT
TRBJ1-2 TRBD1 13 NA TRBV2 CASRVDRGSGYTF TGTGCCAGCAGGGTGGACAGGGGATCGGGCTACACCTTC
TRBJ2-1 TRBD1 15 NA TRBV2 CASITLQGAYNEQFF TGTGCCAGCATAACTTTACAGGGGGCCTACAATGAGCAGTTCTTC
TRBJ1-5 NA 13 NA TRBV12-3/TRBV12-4 CASSVDSHQPQHF TGTGCCAGCAGCGTGGACAGCCATCAGCCCCAGCATTTT
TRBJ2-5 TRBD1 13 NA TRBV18 CASSPGQEETQYF TGTGCCAGCTCGCCTGGACAGGAAGAGACCCAGTACTTC